This T cell receptor beta chain came from a study of cytomegalovirus exposure and HLA in healthy donors. CDR1 is SGHDT, CDR2 YYEEEE, per germline. The CDR3 sequence is 15 residues long. V trimming: 2 bases; J trimming: 4 bases; junction bases outside the gene matches: 8. Researchers ran the PCR with 60 Vbeta and 13 Jbeta primers. Only in-frame clones appear in the TCRdb table, and some are missing; sequencing was by immunoSEQ multiplex PCR. The table has 150,000 to 200,000 clones, 80% to 85% seen once. Worth noting for this clone: Its target is not known.

Study-wide results and caveats: Most TCR beta V segments were productive about 90% or about 30% of the time in an earlier analysis.

The sequence derives from a man aged 18 to 29 in good health and CMV-seronegative. The chain uses TRBV5-6 and TRBJ1-1, with 7 bases fitting TRBD1. Sequenced: PBMCs. CDR3: CASSLPYRGPTEAFF. CDR3 nucleotide sequence: TGTGCCAGCAGCTTACCCTACAGGGGCCCCACTGAAGCTTTCTTT.